These 29 T cell receptor beta chains were all obtained from the same sample, sequenced in a study of blood T cells in healthy people across ages. PCR was performed a second time for roughly 6 to 12 cycles using a sample-barcoded 5' primer and a J-beta primer mix. Each CDR3 protein is one row after TCRdb ran MiXCR on the 5' RACE reads. Seen here are about 970,000 distinct CDR3 sequences, roughly 51% observed once, and the top ten hold about 22%. Sequenced material: blood. Receptors were obtained from a woman aged 60-75 years in good health.

The CDR3 protein is CASREACVSTGELFF. CDR3 sequence (DNA): TGTGCCAGCAGGGAGGCATGCGTAAGCACCGGGGAGCTGTTTTTT. This sequence joins TRBV6-2 or TRBV6-3 and TRBJ2-2, with D tentatively TRBD2 (5 bases). Germline loops: CDR1 MNHEY, CDR2 SVGEGT. Between the trimmed V and J ends, which lost 6 bases and 4 bases, there was a span of 15 bases. The CDR3 loop spans 15 amino acids.

The chain couples TRBV7-7 to TRBJ2-5; 8 positions match TRBD2. The CDR3 is made up of 16 amino acids. Trimming cost V 1 base and J 1 base; bases outside gene matches: 5. From germline, CDR1 is SSHAT and CDR2 FNYEAQ (reference sequence). The CDR3, as DNA: TGTGCCAGCAGCTTAGGCTTTAGCGGGACCCAAGAGACCCAGTACTTC. This sequence encodes CASSLGFSGTQETQYF.

This clonotype was detected a few times. V and J are TRBV29-1 and TRBJ1-1; D perhaps matches TRBD1 (6 bases). CDR3 length: 14 residues. Germline V gives CDR1 SQVTM, CDR2 ANQGSEA. V lost 7 bases to trimming and J lost 1 base, with 16 bases between them. The CDR3 loop reads CSAFRDTSNTEAFF. CDR3 nucleotide sequence: TGCAGCGCGTTCCGGGACACCTCGAACACTGAAGCTTTCTTT.

This clonotype was detected a few times. The chain couples TRBV12-3 or TRBV12-4 to TRBJ1-1; 7 bases are a match to TRBD1. J lost 4 bases, V lost 5 bases, and 4 bases had no gene match. This CDR3 has 13 amino acids. The CDR3 loop reads CASSPGGFTEAFF. For the CDR3, the DNA is TGTGCCAGCAGTCCAGGGGGGTTCACTGAAGCTTTCTTT.

V usage is TRBV11-2 and J usage is TRBJ2-3; D might be TRBD2 (6 bases). Germline loops: CDR1 SGHAT, CDR2 FQNNGV. V was pared by 1 base and J by 6 bases, with 11 bases between. The CDR3 loop spans 14 amino acids. CDR3 bases: TGTGCCAGCAGCTTAGGGGTCCGGGGGGATACGCAGTATTTT. Residues: CASSLGVRGDTQYF.

The rearrangement uses TRBV28 and TRBJ2-2, with no clear D. The CDR3 runs to 14 residues. Germline values: CDR1 MDHEN, CDR2 SYDVKM. V lost 7 bases and J 7 bases, leaving 16 bases between the germline ends. CDR3 sequence reads: CASIKVITGGELFF. The DNA for the CDR3 is TGTGCCAGCATTAAGGTTATTACGGGCGGGGAGCTGTTTTTT.

The rearrangement joins TRBV25-1 to TRBJ2-1, with 12 bases that match TRBD1. Looked up from germline, CDR1 is MGHDK and CDR2 is SYGVNS. V was pared by 5 bases and J by 7 bases, with 6 bases of the junction left unmatched. The CDR3 runs to 15 residues. The DNA for the CDR3 is TGTGCCAGCAGTTCACGGGACAGGGGGCTTAATGAGCAGTTCTTC. It is translated as CASSSRDRGLNEQFF.

Only one count was recorded for this clonotype. The chain recombines TRBV20-1 with TRBJ2-1, with 7 bases lining up with TRBD2. Germline CDR1 reads DFQATT; CDR2 reads SNEGSKA (reference sequence). With V trimmed by 3 bases and J by 2 bases, 7 bases remained unmatched. CDR3 size: 15 residues. The CDR3 protein is CSARERAGAYNEQFF. The CDR3 DNA is TGCAGTGCTAGGGAGCGGGCGGGAGCCTACAATGAGCAGTTCTTC.

The chain couples TRBV5-1 to TRBJ2-3; 8 bases match TRBD2. This CDR3 has 15 residues. Germline CDR1 is SGHRS and CDR2 is YFSETQ. Trimming cost V 2 bases and J 5 bases; bases outside gene matches: 7. CDR3 loop: CASSLFSGARDTQYF. The DNA for the CDR3 is TGCGCCAGCAGCTTATTTAGCGGGGCCAGAGATACGCAGTATTTT.

This clonotype has more than one count but fewer than ten. The chain links TRBV4-1 to TRBJ2-4; 8 bases line up with TRBD2. The J call may not be correct, given that the DNA end is closer to TRBJ2-7. Germline V gene lookup returns CDR1 MGHRA and CDR2 YSYEKL. The CDR3 extends over 15 amino acids. The CDR3 is CASSQVAGKGFEQYF. Written as DNA, the CDR3 is TGCGCCAGCAGCCAAGTAGCGGGGAAGGGTTTCGAGCAGTACTTC.

This clonotype was recorded a few times. The chain is built from TRBV5-1 and TRBJ1-1, with TRBD1 matching over 12 bases. The CDR3 is made up of 14 amino acids. The germline V gene encodes CDR1 SGHRS and CDR2 YFSETQ. The junction had 2 bases not matched to a gene; V was cut back by 4 bases and J by 4 bases. CDR3 sequence (DNA): TGCGCCAGCAGCGTGGGACAGGGGGCCACTGAAGCTTTCTTT. Its translation is CASSVGQGATEAFF.

This clonotype came up a few times. This chain links TRBV6-6 with TRBJ2-5, with TRBD2 identical over 12 bases. CDR1 and CDR2 from the germline V gene are MNHNY and SVGAGI (reference sequence). The ends lost 2 bases at V and 4 bases at J; junction bases unmatched: 5. The CDR3 runs 16 residues. The CDR3 region has the DNA TGTGCCAGCAGTTACGGGTCTAGCGGGAGGGTAGAGACCCAGTACTTC. Its translation is CASSYGSSGRVETQYF.

This clonotype was found a few times. The chain recombines TRBV19 with TRBJ2-7; 8 bases are a match to TRBD1. There are 14 residues in the CDR3. CDR1 LNHDA and CDR2 SQIVND come from the germline V gene (reference sequence). The junction had 12 bases not matched to a gene; V was cut back by 7 bases and J by 7 bases. CDR3 nucleotides: TGTGCCAGTACTCAGGACAGGGAAGGGTATGAGCAGTACTTC. This encodes CASTQDREGYEQYF.

This clonotype was recorded a few times. J is TRBJ2-7 and V is TRBV12-3 or TRBV12-4, with 7 bases matching TRBD2. The CDR3 has 15 amino acids. J lost 2 bases, V lost 5 bases, and 9 bases had no gene match. CDR3 sequence: CASSPSGPHPYEQYF. CDR3 nucleotides: TGTGCCAGCAGTCCTAGCGGACCTCATCCCTACGAGCAGTACTTC.

V gene TRBV7-2 combines with J gene TRBJ1-6; the match to TRBD1 covers 7 bases. CDR3 size: 15 residues. CDR1 is SGHTA and CDR2 is FQGNSA in the germline V gene. Trimming cost V 3 bases and J 5 bases; bases outside gene matches: 4. CDR3 residues: CASSFGDRDNSPLHF. Written as DNA, the CDR3 is TGTGCCAGCAGCTTTGGGGACAGAGATAATTCACCCCTCCACTTT.

The chain has TRBV7-2 and TRBJ2-7, with D unresolved. V shed 6 bases and J shed 3 bases, with 12 bases lying between them. The CDR3 totals 13 residues. The germline CDR1 and CDR2 sequences are SGHTA and FQGNSA. In DNA form, the CDR3 reads TGTGCCAGCAGACCCGCTAGTAACTACGAGCAGTACTTC. Protein: CASRPASNYEQYF.

Only a few counts were recorded for this clonotype. The rearrangement links TRBV27 to TRBJ2-1, with D unresolved. This CDR3 region has 11 residues. Germline CDR1 and CDR2: MNHEY and SMNVEV (reference sequence). The V and J ends lost 2 bases and 14 bases respectively, with 10 bases between them. CDR3 DNA: TGTGCCAGCAGTTTACTTAGTCAGAAGTTCTTC. Translation: CASSLLSQKFF.

This clonotype occurred a few times. The gene calls are TRBV4-1 and TRBJ2-4; 9 positions agree with TRBD2. The J call may not be correct, given that the DNA end is closer to TRBJ2-7. CDR3 size: 18 residues. Germline CDR1 and CDR2: MGHRA and YSYEKL. The CDR3 sequence is CASSQVKVSGSRSYEQYF. The CDR3 region has the DNA TGCGCCAGCAGCCAAGTTAAAGTTAGCGGGAGTCGGTCCTACGAGCAGTACTTC.

The chain employs TRBV6-1 and TRBJ1-5; D is uncertain. The CDR3 is 15 residues long. The germline CDR1 and CDR2 sequences are MNHNS and SASEGT. V was clipped by 3 bases and J by 3 bases, with 12 bases between them. This CDR3 reads CASSDTRNYNQPQHF. In DNA form, the CDR3 reads TGTGCCAGCAGTGATACGAGAAATTACAATCAGCCCCAGCATTTT.

The CDR3 bases are TGCAGTGCTAGTATCTTAGCGGGAGGGCGCACAGATACGCAGTATTTT. Its protein product is CSASILAGGRTDTQYF. This sequence joins TRBV20-1 and TRBJ2-3, with TRBD2 identical over 11 bases. V lost 3 bases, J lost 1 base, and 6 bases stayed unmatched. This CDR3 region has 16 residues. Per the germline V gene, CDR1 is DFQATT and CDR2 is SNEGSKA (reference sequence).

This clonotype was counted only a few times. The V gene is TRBV12-3 or TRBV12-4, the J gene TRBJ2-3; TRBD2 agrees at 13 bases. V trimming: 5 bases; J trimming: 4 bases; junction bases outside the gene matches: 6. The CDR3 sequence is 16 residues long. The CDR3 DNA is TGTGCCAGCAGTCCAGGACTAGCGGGAGTATCAGATACGCAGTATTTT. Its translation: CASSPGLAGVSDTQYF.

This rearrangement joins TRBV10-3 to TRBJ2-5; D gene ambiguous. The CDR3 length is 14 residues. CDR1 is ENHRY and CDR2 is SYGVKD in the germline V gene. Trimming removed 0 bases from V and 4 bases from J, with 9 bases in between. For the CDR3, the DNA is TGTGCCATCAGTGAGTCGAAAGTGCGAGAGACCCAGTACTTC. Translated, it gives CAISESKVRETQYF.

This clonotype was observed a few times. The chain uses TRBV29-1 and TRBJ1-2; D is ambiguous. Germline CDR1 SQVTM, CDR2 ANQGSEA. The CDR3 loop spans 8 amino acids. Deletions cut 6 bases from V and 10 bases from J, with 6 bases between. CDR3 DNA sequence: TGCAGCGTATTTCCCTACACCTTC. Encoded protein: CSVFPYTF.

The chain uses TRBV4-2 and TRBJ1-1, with D perhaps matching TRBD1 (5 bases). The CDR3 totals 14 residues. Trimming left V 1 base short and J 3 bases short, with 9 bases between. Germline V gene data show CDR1 as LGHNA and CDR2 as YNFKEQ. The CDR3 bases are TGTGCCAGCAGCCAAGGACAGACTCACACTGAAGCTTTCTTT. It yields the protein CASSQGQTHTEAFF.

J is TRBJ2-3 and V is TRBV20-1, with TRBD2 identical over 9 bases. V was clipped by 6 bases and J by 5 bases; unmatched bases: 15. Germline assignment: CDR1 DFQATT and CDR2 SNEGSKA (reference sequence). This CDR3 comprises 16 residues. The CDR3, as DNA: TGCAGTGCCATTCGGGAGGCGGGAGGGTTTGAAGATACGCAGTATTTT. Its protein is CSAIREAGGFEDTQYF.

The CDR3 sequence is CASSTGQYNQPQHF. CDR3 bases: TGTGCCAGCAGCACGGGACAGTACAATCAGCCCCAGCATTTT. The chain carries TRBV7-9 and TRBJ1-5; 7 positions agree with TRBD1. Trimming at V came to 5 bases and at J to 3 bases, leaving 4 bases not matched to a gene. From germline, CDR1 is SEHNR and CDR2 FQNEAQ (reference sequence). The CDR3 runs to 14 residues. Using reference TRBV7-9 and TRBJ1-5 for the parts outside the CDR3, the full variable domain is DTGVSQNPRHKITKRGQNVTFRCDPISEHNRLYWYRQTLGQGPEFLTYFQNEAQLEKSRLLSDRFSAERPKGSFSTLEIQRTEQGDSAMYLCASSTGQYNQPQHFGDGTRLSIL.

V usage is TRBV7-2 and J usage is TRBJ1-1; D may be TRBD1 (6 bases). Germline V gene data show CDR1 as SGHTA and CDR2 as FQGNSA. This CDR3 comprises 15 residues. V was clipped by 1 base and J by 1 base, with 10 bases between them. Here the CDR3 DNA reads TGTGCCAGCAGCTTAGGGACAGCGGCGAACACTGAAGCTTTCTTT. Amino acid sequence: CASSLGTAANTEAFF.

J is TRBJ1-5 and V is TRBV27; possibly TRBD1 for D (5 bases). CDR1 MNHEY and CDR2 SMNVEV come from the germline V gene (reference sequence). The CDR3 runs 15 residues. V was pared by 4 bases and J by 2 bases, with 12 bases between. The CDR3 spells CASSSGQGRNQPQHF. The CDR3 bases are TGTGCCAGCAGTTCCGGGCAGGGCCGCAATCAGCCCCAGCATTTT.

The chain joins TRBV12-3 or TRBV12-4 to TRBJ1-2, with a tentative D call TRBD1 (5 bases). The CDR3 covers 15 residues. V lost 5 bases, J lost 5 bases, and 18 bases lay in between. CDR3 sequence reads: CASSVSAGLRYGYTF. CDR3 sequence (DNA): TGTGCCAGCAGTGTTTCTGCAGGGCTCCGGTATGGCTACACCTTC.